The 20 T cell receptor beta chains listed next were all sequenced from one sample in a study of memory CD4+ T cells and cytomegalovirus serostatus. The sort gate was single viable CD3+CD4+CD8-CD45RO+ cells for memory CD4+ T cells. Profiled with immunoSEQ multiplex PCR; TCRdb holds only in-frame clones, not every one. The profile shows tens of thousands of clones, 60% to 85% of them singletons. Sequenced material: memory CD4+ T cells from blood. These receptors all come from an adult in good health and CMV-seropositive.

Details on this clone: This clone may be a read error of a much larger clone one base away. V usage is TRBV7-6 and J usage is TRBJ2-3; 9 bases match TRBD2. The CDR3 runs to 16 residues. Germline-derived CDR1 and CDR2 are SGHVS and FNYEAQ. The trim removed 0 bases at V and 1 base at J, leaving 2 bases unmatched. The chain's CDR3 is CASSLAAGGGTDTQYF. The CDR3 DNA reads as TGTGCCAGCAGCTTAGCAGCGGGGGGAGGCACAGATACGCAGTATTTT.

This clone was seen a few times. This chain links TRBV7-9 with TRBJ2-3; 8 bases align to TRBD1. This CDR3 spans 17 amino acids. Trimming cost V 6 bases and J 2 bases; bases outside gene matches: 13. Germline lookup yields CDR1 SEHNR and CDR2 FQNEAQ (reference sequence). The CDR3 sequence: CASRDTGTGGFTDTQYF. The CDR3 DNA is TGTGCCAGCAGGGATACCGGGACAGGTGGTTTCACAGATACGCAGTATTTT.

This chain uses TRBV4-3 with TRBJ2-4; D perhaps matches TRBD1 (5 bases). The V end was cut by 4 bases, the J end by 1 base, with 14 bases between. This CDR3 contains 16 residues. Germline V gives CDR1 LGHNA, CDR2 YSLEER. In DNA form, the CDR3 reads TGCGCCAGCAGCCCAGACAGTCCCAGGGCCAAAAACATTCAGTACTTC. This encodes CASSPDSPRAKNIQYF.

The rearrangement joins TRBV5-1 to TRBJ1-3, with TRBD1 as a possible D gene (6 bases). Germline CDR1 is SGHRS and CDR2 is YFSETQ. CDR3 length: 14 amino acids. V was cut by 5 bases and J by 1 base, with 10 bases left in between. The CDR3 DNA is TGCGCCAGCAGGGCACAGGGTTCTGGAAACACCATATATTTT. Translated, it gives CASRAQGSGNTIYF. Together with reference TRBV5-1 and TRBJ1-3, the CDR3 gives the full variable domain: KAGVTQTPRYLIKTRGQQVTLSCSPISGHRSVSWYQQTPGQGLQFLFEYFSETQRNKGNFPGRFSGRQFSNSRSEMNVSTLELGDSALYLCASRAQGSGNTIYFGEGSWLTVV.

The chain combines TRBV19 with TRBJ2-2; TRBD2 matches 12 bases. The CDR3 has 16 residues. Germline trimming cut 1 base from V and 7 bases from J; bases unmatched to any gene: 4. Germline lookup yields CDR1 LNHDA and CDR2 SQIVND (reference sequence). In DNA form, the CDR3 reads TGTGCCAGTAGTATAGGACTAGCGGGAGCGGGCGGGGAGCTGTTTTTT. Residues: CASSIGLAGAGGELFF.

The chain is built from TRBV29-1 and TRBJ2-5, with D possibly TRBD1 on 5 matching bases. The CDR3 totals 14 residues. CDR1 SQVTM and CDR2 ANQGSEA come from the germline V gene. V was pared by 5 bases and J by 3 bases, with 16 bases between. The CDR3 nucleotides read TGCAGCGTTCGACACGAACAGGTTAAAGAGACCCAGTACTTC. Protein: CSVRHEQVKETQYF.

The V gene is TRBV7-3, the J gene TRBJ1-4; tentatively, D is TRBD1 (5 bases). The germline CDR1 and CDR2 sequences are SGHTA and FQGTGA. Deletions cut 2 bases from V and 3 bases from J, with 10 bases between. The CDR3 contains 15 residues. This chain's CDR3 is CASSLVAGANEKLFF. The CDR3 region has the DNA TGTGCCAGCAGCTTAGTGGCGGGGGCTAATGAAAAACTGTTTTTT.

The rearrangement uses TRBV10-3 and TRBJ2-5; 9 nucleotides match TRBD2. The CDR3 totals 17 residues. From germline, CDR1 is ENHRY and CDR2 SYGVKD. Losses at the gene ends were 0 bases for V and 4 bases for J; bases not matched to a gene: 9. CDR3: CAISESRAGGSRETQYF. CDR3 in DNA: TGTGCCATCAGTGAGTCCCGAGCGGGAGGCTCGCGAGAGACCCAGTACTTC.

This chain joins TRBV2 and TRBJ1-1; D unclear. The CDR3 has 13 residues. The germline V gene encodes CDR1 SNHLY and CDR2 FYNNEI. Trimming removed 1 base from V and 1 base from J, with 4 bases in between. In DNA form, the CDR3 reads TGTGCCAGCAGTGAAGAGGGGAACACTGAAGCTTTCTTT. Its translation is CASSEEGNTEAFF.

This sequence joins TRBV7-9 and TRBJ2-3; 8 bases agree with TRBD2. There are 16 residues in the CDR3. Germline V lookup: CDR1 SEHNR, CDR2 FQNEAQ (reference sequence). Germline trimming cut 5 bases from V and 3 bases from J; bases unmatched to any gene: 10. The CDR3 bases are TGTGCCAGCAGCCCTCGGGGGAGCGGGAGAACAGATACGCAGTATTTT. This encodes CASSPRGSGRTDTQYF.

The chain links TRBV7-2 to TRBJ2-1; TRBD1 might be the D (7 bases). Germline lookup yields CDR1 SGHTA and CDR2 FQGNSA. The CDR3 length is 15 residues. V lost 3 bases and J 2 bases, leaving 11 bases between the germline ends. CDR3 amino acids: CASSFQGGAYNEQFF. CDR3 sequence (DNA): TGTGCCAGCAGCTTTCAGGGGGGTGCCTACAATGAGCAGTTCTTC.

The CDR3 region is CASSRTGMDYGYTF. The CDR3 nucleotides are TGTGCCAGCAGCCGGACAGGGATGGACTATGGCTACACCTTC. The V gene is TRBV6-4, the J gene TRBJ1-2; 8 bases are shared with TRBD1. Unmatched junction bases numbered 6, after V lost 6 bases and J lost 3 bases. The CDR3 loop spans 14 amino acids. Per germline, CDR1 MRHNA and CDR2 SNTAGT.

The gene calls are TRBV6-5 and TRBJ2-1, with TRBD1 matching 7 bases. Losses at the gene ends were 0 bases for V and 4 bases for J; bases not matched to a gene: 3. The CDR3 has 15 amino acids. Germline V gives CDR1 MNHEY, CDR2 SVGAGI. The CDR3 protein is CASSYSPGQYNEQFF. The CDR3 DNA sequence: TGTGCCAGCAGTTACTCGCCGGGACAGTACAATGAGCAGTTCTTC.

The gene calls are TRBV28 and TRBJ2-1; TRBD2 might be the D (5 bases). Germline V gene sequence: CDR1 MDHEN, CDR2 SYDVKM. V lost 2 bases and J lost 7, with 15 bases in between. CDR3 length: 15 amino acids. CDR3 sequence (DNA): TGTGCCAGCAGTTTAAAGGCAAGAGGGAATAATGAGCAGTTCTTC. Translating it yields CASSLKARGNNEQFF.

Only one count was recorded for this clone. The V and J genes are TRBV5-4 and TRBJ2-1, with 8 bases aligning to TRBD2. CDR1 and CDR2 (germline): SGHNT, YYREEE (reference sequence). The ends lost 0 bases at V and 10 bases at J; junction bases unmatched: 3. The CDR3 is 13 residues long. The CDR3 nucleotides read TGTGCCAGCAGCTTGGTAGCTAGCGGGGAGCAGTTCTTC. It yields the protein CASSLVASGEQFF.

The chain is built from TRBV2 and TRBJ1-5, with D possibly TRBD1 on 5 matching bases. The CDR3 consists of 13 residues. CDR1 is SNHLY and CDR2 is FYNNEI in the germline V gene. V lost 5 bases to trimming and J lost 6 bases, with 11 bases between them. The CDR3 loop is CASSRQGGQPQHF. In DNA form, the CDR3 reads TGTGCCAGCAGTCGGCAGGGAGGTCAGCCCCAGCATTTT. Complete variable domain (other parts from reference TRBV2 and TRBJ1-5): EPEVTQTPSHQVTQMGQEVILRCVPISNHLYFYWYRQILGQKVEFLVSFYNNEISEKSEIFDDQFSVERPDGSNFTLKIRSTKLEDSAMYFCASSRQGGQPQHFGDGTRLSIL.

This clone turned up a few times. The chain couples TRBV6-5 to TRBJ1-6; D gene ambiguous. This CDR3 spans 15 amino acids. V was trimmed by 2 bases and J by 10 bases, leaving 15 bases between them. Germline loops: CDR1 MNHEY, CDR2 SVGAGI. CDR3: CASSYAKTRGSPLHF. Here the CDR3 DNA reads TGTGCCAGCAGTTACGCTAAGACCCGAGGGTCACCCCTCCACTTT.

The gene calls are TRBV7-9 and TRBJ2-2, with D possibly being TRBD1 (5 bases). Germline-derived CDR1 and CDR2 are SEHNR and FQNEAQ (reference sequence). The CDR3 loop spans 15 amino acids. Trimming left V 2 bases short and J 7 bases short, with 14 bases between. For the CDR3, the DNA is TGTGCCAGCAGCTTAAACAGGAGAGGCGGCGGGGAGCTGTTTTTT. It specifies CASSLNRRGGGELFF.

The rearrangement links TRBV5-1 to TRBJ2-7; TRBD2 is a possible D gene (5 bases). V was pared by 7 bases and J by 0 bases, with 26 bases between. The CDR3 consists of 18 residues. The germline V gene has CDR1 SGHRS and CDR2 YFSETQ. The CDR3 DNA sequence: TGCGCCAGCCCCTGGGAGTGCCCCATGGAGGTAAGCTCCTACGAGCAGTACTTC. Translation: CASPWECPMEVSSYEQYF. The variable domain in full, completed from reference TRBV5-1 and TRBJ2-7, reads KAGVTQTPRYLIKTRGQQVTLSCSPISGHRSVSWYQQTPGQGLQFLFEYFSETQRNKGNFPGRFSGRQFSNSRSEMNVSTLELGDSALYLCASPWECPMEVSSYEQYFGPGTRLTVT.

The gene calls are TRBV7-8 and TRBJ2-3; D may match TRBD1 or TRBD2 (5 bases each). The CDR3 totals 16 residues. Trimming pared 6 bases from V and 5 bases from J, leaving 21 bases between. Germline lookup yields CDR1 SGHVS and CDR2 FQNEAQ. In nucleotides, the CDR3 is TGTGCCAGCAGTTCTAGGGGAGTACGGTTTAGAGATACGCAGTATTTT. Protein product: CASSSRGVRFRDTQYF.